Each of the 28 T cell receptor beta chains below was sequenced from the same sample in a study of siplizumab effects on memory and regulatory T cells. TCRdb's table, derived via immunoSEQ multiplex PCR, lists solely in-frame clones and lacks some. The profile shows about 94,000 clones, approximately 95% of them singletons. The specimen sequenced was non-Treg CD4+ T cells sorted from blood. The source is a human donor in good health.

The J gene is TRBJ2-7, the V gene TRBV6-5; D is perhaps TRBD2 (6 bases). The CDR3 is made up of 14 amino acids. Trimming stripped 5 bases from V and 5 bases from J, with 16 bases between. Looked up from germline, CDR1 is MNHEY and CDR2 is SVGAGI. Here the CDR3 reads CASSEGRGSNEQYF. The CDR3 coding sequence is TGTGCCAGCAGTGAGGGACGGGGGTCCAACGAGCAGTACTTC.

The CDR3: CASSLERVGGYEQYF. The CDR3 DNA is TGTGCCAGCAGCTTAGAGAGGGTCGGCGGGTACGAGCAGTACTTC. The V gene is TRBV11-1, the J gene TRBJ2-7; possibly TRBD2 for D (5 bases). CDR1 is SGHAT and CDR2 is FQDESV in the germline V gene (reference sequence). The V gene lost 1 base and the J gene lost 4 bases, with 14 bases spanning the gap. This CDR3 contains 15 residues.

The J gene is TRBJ2-6, the V gene TRBV27, with 7 bases that match TRBD2. This CDR3 is built from 15 residues. V shed 6 bases, J shed 1 base, and the junction held 3 bases outside the gene matches. Germline CDR1 and CDR2: MNHEY and SMNVEV (reference sequence). CDR3 region: CASSPGGSGANVLTF. For the CDR3, the DNA is TGTGCCAGCAGCCCCGGGGGGTCTGGGGCCAACGTCCTGACTTTC. The full variable domain, its missing parts supplied by reference TRBV27 and TRBJ2-6, is EAQVTQNPRYLITVTGKKLTVTCSQNMNHEYMSWYRQDPGLGLRQIYYSMNVEVTDKGDVPEGYKVSRKEKRNFPLILESPSPNQTSLYFCASSPGGSGANVLTFGAGSRLTVL.

A word on this clone: Relative to the germline gene, one junction end is altered; a read error may explain this. This chain uses TRBV7-9 with TRBJ1-5; D perhaps matches TRBD1 (6 bases). The CDR3 consists of 11 residues. Germline CDR1 reads SEHNR; CDR2 reads FQNEAQ (reference sequence). CDR3 sequence reads: CASSKGGQLDF. The CDR3 nucleotides are TGTGCCAGCAGCAAAGGAGGACAGCTTGATTTT.

The table lists this clone with a count of one. The CDR3 sequence: CASSAGPGSSYNSPLHF. The CDR3 region has the DNA TGCGCCAGCAGTGCCGGACCTGGGAGCTCCTATAATTCACCCCTCCACTTT. The rearrangement links TRBV23-1 to TRBJ1-6; D ambiguous. TRBV23-1 falls under the ORF class, with uncertain function. Between the trimmed V and J ends, which lost 5 bases and 0 bases, there was a span of 14 bases. The CDR3 sequence is 17 residues long.

Written as DNA, the CDR3 is TGTGCCAGTAGTCTACAGGGGGACAGGTATGGCTACACCTTC. This encodes CASSLQGDRYGYTF. The chain combines TRBV19 with TRBJ1-2; 8 bases match TRBD1. The V gene's germline CDR1 is LNHDA and CDR2 SQIVND (reference sequence). J gave up 5 bases and V 5 bases, and 7 bases lay outside the gene matches. The length of the CDR3 is 14 residues.

J is TRBJ1-1 and V is TRBV27, with 11 bases lining up with TRBD1. CDR1 and CDR2 (germline): MNHEY, SMNVEV (reference sequence). There are 16 residues in the CDR3. V was clipped by 2 bases and J by 0 bases; unmatched bases: 2. CDR3 residues: CASSLGTGGLNTEAFF. In DNA, the CDR3 is TGTGCCAGCAGTTTAGGGACAGGGGGGTTGAACACTGAAGCTTTCTTT.

V usage is TRBV7-2 and J usage is TRBJ2-1; 12 bases are a match to TRBD2. J was trimmed by 1 base and V by 0 bases; bases with no gene match: 10. The CDR3 is made up of 20 amino acids. Germline CDR1 is SGHTA and CDR2 is FQGNSA. CDR3 nucleotides: TGTGCCAGCAGCTTAGCGCGGCGGACTAGCGGGAATCGGTCCTACAATGAGCAGTTCTTC. It specifies CASSLARRTSGNRSYNEQFF. The complete variable domain, with remaining parts taken from reference TRBV7-2 and TRBJ2-1, reads GAGVSQSPSNKVTEKGKDVELRCDPISGHTALYWYRQSLGQGLEFLIYFQGNSAPDKSGLPSDRFSAERTGGSVSTLTIQRTQQEDSAVYLCASSLARRTSGNRSYNEQFFGPGTRLTVL.

The chain is built from TRBV7-2 and TRBJ2-7; D gene ambiguous. Trimming took off 0 bases at V and 0 bases at J, with 12 bases between the two ends. Germline lookup yields CDR1 SGHTA and CDR2 FQGNSA. The CDR3 covers 16 residues. The CDR3 loop is CASSLAPAASSYEQYF. CDR3 in DNA: TGTGCCAGCAGCTTAGCGCCGGCGGCGAGCTCCTACGAGCAGTACTTC.

V usage is TRBV15 and J usage is TRBJ2-3; 10 bases align to TRBD1. Germline lookup yields CDR1 LNHNV and CDR2 YYDKDF (reference sequence). This CDR3 is 15 amino acids long. V shed 3 bases and J 4 bases; nucleotides not matched to a gene: 4. CDR3 DNA sequence: TGTGCCACCAGCAGGTCCGGGACAGGGGCAGATACGCAGTATTTT. Protein product: CATSRSGTGADTQYF.

The chain couples TRBV4-1 to TRBJ1-3, with D unclear. The V end lost 0 bases, the J end lost 7 bases, and 13 bases lay between the germline ends. The CDR3 is made up of 15 amino acids. Germline CDR1 MGHRA, CDR2 YSYEKL. The CDR3 region is CASSQESLPMNTIYF. The CDR3 region has the DNA TGCGCCAGCAGCCAAGAATCTCTCCCAATGAACACCATATATTTT.

This chain joins TRBV9 and TRBJ2-7; D is unclear. This CDR3 spans 14 amino acids. Trimming pared 4 bases from V and 6 bases from J, leaving 17 bases between. Germline lookup yields CDR1 SGDLS and CDR2 YYNGEE. The CDR3 DNA follows: TGTGCCAGCAGCCCCCGGCCCCAACTCGGCGAGCAGTACTTC. Amino acid sequence: CASSPRPQLGEQYF.

This chain uses TRBV28 with TRBJ1-5; TRBD1 aligns across 11 bases. V was pared by 6 bases and J by 6 bases, with 4 bases of the junction left unmatched. The CDR3 loop spans 14 amino acids. Germline CDR1 and CDR2: MDHEN and SYDVKM. CDR3 amino acids: CASRDRGRGQPQHF. The CDR3 DNA reads TGTGCCAGCAGGGACAGGGGGCGCGGTCAGCCCCAGCATTTT.

V gene TRBV11-3 combines with J gene TRBJ1-1; D gene ambiguous. The germline V gene encodes CDR1 SGHNT and CDR2 YENEEA. With 0 bases removed from V and 8 bases from J, the gap between germline ends came to 7 bases. CDR3 length equals 12 residues. CDR3 protein: CASSLEAPEAFF. CDR3 nucleotide sequence: TGTGCCAGCAGCTTAGAGGCCCCCGAAGCTTTCTTT.

J is TRBJ1-1 and V is TRBV4-1; TRBD1 might be the D (6 bases). Trimming took off 0 bases at V and 10 bases at J, with 9 bases between the two ends. This CDR3 has 12 residues. Germline CDR1 is MGHRA and CDR2 is YSYEKL. The CDR3 bases are TGCGCCAGCAGCCAAGAGACAGGCTCAGCTTTCTTT. This encodes CASSQETGSAFF.

A single count supports this clone. This sequence joins TRBV6-5 and TRBJ1-1, with a weak D call TRBD1 (6 bases). The CDR3 loop spans 11 amino acids. Germline lookup yields CDR1 MNHEY and CDR2 SVGAGI. V lost 6 bases and J 8 bases, leaving 10 bases between the germline ends. CDR3 DNA: TGTGCCAGCAGCCAAGGGGGAGAAGCTTTCTTT. It encodes CASSQGGEAFF.

This chain joins TRBV18 and TRBJ2-3, with D possibly being TRBD2 (6 bases). The CDR3 is 16 amino acids. The V end was cut by 5 bases, the J end by 0 bases, with 15 bases between. Germline-derived CDR1 and CDR2 are KGHSH and LQKENI. CDR3 sequence: CASSIGSKSSTDTQYF. DNA of the CDR3: TGTGCCAGCTCAATCGGGAGCAAAAGTAGCACAGATACGCAGTATTTT. Full variable domain (outside the CDR3, taken from reference TRBV18 and TRBJ2-3): NAGVMQNPRHLVRRRGQEARLRCSPMKGHSHVYWYRQLPEEGLKFMVYLQKENIIDESGMPKERFSAEFPKEGPSILRIQQVVRGDSAAYFCASSIGSKSSTDTQYFGPGTRLTVL.

The chain uses TRBV19 and TRBJ2-2; 11 bases map to TRBD1. The germline V gene has CDR1 LNHDA and CDR2 SQIVND (reference sequence). This CDR3 comprises 15 residues. The J segment lost 4 bases and the V segment lost 4 bases, leaving 2 bases of the junction unmatched. In nucleotides, the CDR3 is TGTGCCAGTAGTACCGGGACAGGGGGCACCGGGGAGCTGTTTTTT. This encodes CASSTGTGGTGELFF.

The chain has TRBV5-4 and TRBJ1-2; weak D call: TRBD1 (6 bases). Germline V lookup: CDR1 SGHNT, CDR2 YYREEE (reference sequence). Trimming left V 1 base short and J 0 bases short, with 10 bases between. The CDR3 consists of 15 residues. In DNA form, the CDR3 reads TGTGCCAGCAGCTTGACAGGGAACACTAACTATGGCTACACCTTC. The encoded protein is CASSLTGNTNYGYTF.

V is TRBV5-6 and J is TRBJ2-4, with D possibly being TRBD2 (6 bases). The germline V gene encodes CDR1 SGHDT and CDR2 YYEEEE. V dropped 1 base and J dropped 8 bases, with 13 bases sitting between them. There are 14 residues in the CDR3. The CDR3, as DNA: TGTGCCAGCAGCTTGTTCTATAGGGACTACATTCAGTACTTC. Protein product: CASSLFYRDYIQYF.

This clone was seen only once. This rearrangement joins TRBV7-2 to TRBJ2-7, with TRBD1 as a possible D gene (5 bases). The germline V gene encodes CDR1 SGHTA and CDR2 FQGNSA. This CDR3 spans 14 amino acids. The V and J ends lost 0 bases and 4 bases respectively, with 10 bases between them. CDR3 protein: CASSLAGTGYEQYF. CDR3 coding DNA: TGTGCCAGCAGCTTAGCCGGAACAGGTTACGAGCAGTACTTC.

V gene TRBV15 combines with J gene TRBJ1-3, with D maybe TRBD1 (5 bases). The CDR3 length is 16 residues. Germline CDR1 is LNHNV and CDR2 is YYDKDF (reference sequence). The V gene lost 2 bases and the J gene lost 3 bases, with 14 bases spanning the gap. This CDR3 reads CATSRLAGESGNTIYF. CDR3 sequence (DNA): TGTGCCACCAGCAGACTCGCGGGGGAAAGTGGAAACACCATATATTTT.

The count of this clone is one. The genes are TRBV7-6 and TRBJ2-5; no definite D call. CDR3 length equals 13 residues. V lost 5 bases, J lost 5 bases, and 12 bases lay in between. The germline CDR1 and CDR2 sequences are SGHVS and FNYEAQ. The CDR3 nucleotides are TGTGCCAGCAGCCCGATCCAGATGGAGACCCAGTACTTC. This codes for CASSPIQMETQYF.

The V and J genes are TRBV6-1 and TRBJ2-2; D uncertain. The CDR3 consists of 14 residues. Trimming took off 6 bases at V and 0 bases at J, with 8 bases between the two ends. CDR1 is MNHNS, CDR2 SASEGT, per germline. The CDR3 here is CASRSISNTGELFF. As DNA, the CDR3 is TGTGCCAGCAGATCTATTTCGAACACCGGGGAGCTGTTTTTT.

This rearrangement joins TRBV28 to TRBJ1-2, with no clear D. Trimming pared 4 bases from V and 2 bases from J, leaving 14 bases between. This CDR3 is 15 amino acids long. Germline V gene data show CDR1 as MDHEN and CDR2 as SYDVKM. The DNA of the CDR3 is TGTGCCAGCAGTTCCCAGGCGGCGGCCAACTATGGCTACACCTTC. Protein: CASSSQAAANYGYTF.

The rearrangement links TRBV9 to TRBJ2-1, with D unclear. Trimming cost V 0 bases and J 4 bases, with 11 bases left between them. Germline V CDR1 and CDR2: SGDLS, YYNGEE. The CDR3 is 15 amino acids. The DNA for the CDR3 is TGTGCCAGCAGCGTAGCCAGTGGCCCTTACAATGAGCAGTTCTTC. Protein: CASSVASGPYNEQFF.

The chain couples TRBV9 to TRBJ2-2; D remains unclear. The V gene's germline CDR1 is SGDLS and CDR2 YYNGEE. Trimming removed 0 bases at V and 4 bases at J, with 7 bases between. CDR3 length: 14 amino acids. The CDR3: CASSVGPSTGELFF. CDR3 sequence (DNA): TGTGCCAGCAGCGTAGGTCCCTCCACCGGGGAGCTGTTTTTT.

V and J are TRBV18 and TRBJ1-1, with D perhaps matching TRBD1 (5 bases). CDR3 size: 15 residues. V gave up 2 bases and J gave up 0 bases, with 10 bases separating them. From germline, CDR1 is KGHSH and CDR2 LQKENI. DNA for the CDR3: TGTGCCAGCTCACCATGGGACCGCTTGAACACTGAAGCTTTCTTT. Encoded protein: CASSPWDRLNTEAFF.